The 2 T cell receptor beta chains given below trace back to one sample, sequenced in a study of blood T cell repertoires in COVID-19. Only in-frame clones appear in the TCRdb table, and some are missing; sequencing was by immunoSEQ multiplex PCR. The sample consists of 200,000 or so clones, over 70% of them appearing once. The sample consisted of peripheral blood. The receptor source for this set is a man aged 60 to 75 with active or convalescent COVID-19.

The chain uses TRBV6-6 and TRBJ1-5, with unresolved D. Germline CDR1 MNHNY, CDR2 SVGAGI (reference sequence). Between the trimmed V and J ends, which lost 0 bases and 6 bases, there was a span of 15 bases. The CDR3 length is 16 residues. The CDR3 reads CASSYSYDIEPQPQHF. DNA for the CDR3: TGTGCCAGCAGTTACTCGTACGACATCGAACCTCAGCCCCAGCATTTT.

The chain couples TRBV19 to TRBJ2-1; 7 bases align to TRBD2. Germline V gene data show CDR1 as LNHDA and CDR2 as SQIVND (reference sequence). The CDR3 length is 15 residues. V lost 5 bases to trimming and J lost 2 bases; unmatched junction nucleotides: 6. The CDR3 loop is CASSYGLEPYNEQFF. In DNA form, the CDR3 reads TGTGCCAGTAGTTACGGACTAGAACCCTACAATGAGCAGTTCTTC.